The 7 T cell receptor beta chains below all came from one sample that was sequenced in a study of CD8+ T cells in alopecia areata. The investigators collected lesional scalp punch biopsies and peripheral blood from alopecia areata patients. Reverse transcribed after extraction, RNA yielded cDNA as the sequencing template. Sequenced by immunoSEQ multiplex PCR; TCRdb stores in-frame clones only, minus some. Counted here are fewer than 20,000 clones, around 66% occurring once; the ten biggest clones make up over 6%. The sample here was skin, taken at week 0. These receptors were obtained from a human donor with alopecia areata.

This clone was observed a handful of times. The chain joins TRBV30 to TRBJ2-1; D is possibly TRBD2 (5 bases). Deletions cut 4 bases from V and 3 bases from J, with 10 bases between. Germline CDR1 reads GTSNPN; CDR2 reads SVGIG (reference sequence). The CDR3 contains 13 residues. CDR3: CAWMNSVYNEQFF. CDR3 DNA: TGTGCCTGGATGAATAGCGTCTACAATGAGCAGTTCTTC.

V is TRBV5-1 and J is TRBJ1-2; D is unclear. This CDR3 has 13 residues. Looked up from germline, CDR1 is SGHRS and CDR2 is YFSETQ. V lost 0 bases and J 5 bases, leaving 8 bases between the germline ends. The CDR3 DNA follows: TGCGCCAGCAGCTTGGTTACTGGTTATGGCTACACCTTC. Its translation is CASSLVTGYGYTF.

The J gene is TRBJ1-4, the V gene TRBV29-1, with D uncertain. Deletions cut 0 bases from V and 6 bases from J, with 8 bases between. CDR3 length equals 13 residues. Germline V gives CDR1 SQVTM, CDR2 ANQGSEA. This CDR3 is CSVEDLRDEKLFF. The CDR3 DNA reads as TGCAGCGTTGAAGATCTTAGGGATGAAAAACTGTTTTTT.

This clone was counted only a few times. Compared with germline, one end of the junction differs, possibly owing to a read error. V gene TRBV5-4 combines with J gene TRBJ2-7; the D gene is possibly TRBD1 (7 bases). The CDR3 contains 14 residues. Looked up from germline, CDR1 is SGHNT and CDR2 is YYREEE (reference sequence). CDR3 loop: CASSQDRSGGEQYF. The CDR3 coding sequence is TGCGCCAGCAGCCAAGATCGCTCAGGGGGGGAGCAGTACTTC.

This clone was seen a handful of times. The J gene is TRBJ2-5, the V gene TRBV6-6; 10 positions agree with TRBD1. Germline V gene lookup returns CDR1 MNHNY and CDR2 SVGAGI (reference sequence). V trimming: 7 bases; J trimming: 5 bases; junction bases outside the gene matches: 10. The CDR3 contains 15 residues. The CDR3 loop reads CASKRGQGPLETQYF. CDR3 coding DNA: TGTGCCAGCAAGCGGGGACAGGGGCCTTTGGAGACCCAGTACTTC.

This clone turned up a few times. The genes are TRBV9 and TRBJ2-5; 7 positions match TRBD1. The V segment lost 3 bases and the J segment 0 bases; nucleotides outside the gene matches: 2. The CDR3 contains 14 residues. Germline CDR1 reads SGDLS; CDR2 reads YYNGEE. CDR3 sequence (DNA): TGTGCCAGCAGCGCGGGACAGAACCAAGAGACCCAGTACTTC. It translates to CASSAGQNQETQYF.

This clone has just one count. V is TRBV6-1 and J is TRBJ2-2, with D perhaps matching TRBD2 (6 bases). The CDR3 has 14 residues. V gave up 8 bases and J gave up 0 bases, with 10 bases separating them. Per the germline V gene, CDR1 is MNHNS and CDR2 is SASEGT. CDR3 in amino acids: CASVRDSNTGELFF. The CDR3 nucleotides read TGTGCCAGCGTGAGGGACTCGAACACCGGGGAGCTGTTTTTT.